The present entry profiles one TCR beta chain with its context. Its antigen is as yet unknown. This sample was taken from a study of cytomegalovirus exposure and HLA in healthy donors. The V gene's germline CDR1 is KGHSH and CDR2 LQKENI. The trim removed 2 bases at V and 3 bases at J, leaving 5 bases unmatched. The CDR3 is 15 amino acids. The primer mix had 60 Vbeta and 13 Jbeta primers. Using immunoSEQ multiplex PCR, the repertoire was profiled, and TCRdb retains in-frame clones only, with some absent. This sample has 140,000 to 150,000 clones; over 65% occur once, and the top ten carry 2.5% to 3.5%. Findings and limits, study-wide: Per a later analysis, 18,000 or so TCR beta sequences showed association with HLA alleles at 0.05 false discovery rate. Presence/absence analyses supposed approximately even sequencing depth among donors.

The V and J genes are TRBV18 and TRBJ2-3, with 7 bases matching TRBD1. The clonotype comes from a female donor in good health and CMV-seronegative. The specimen was PBMCs. CDR3: CASSPGQVSTDTQYF. The CDR3 nucleotides are TGTGCCAGCTCACCAGGACAGGTGTCGACAGATACGCAGTATTTT.